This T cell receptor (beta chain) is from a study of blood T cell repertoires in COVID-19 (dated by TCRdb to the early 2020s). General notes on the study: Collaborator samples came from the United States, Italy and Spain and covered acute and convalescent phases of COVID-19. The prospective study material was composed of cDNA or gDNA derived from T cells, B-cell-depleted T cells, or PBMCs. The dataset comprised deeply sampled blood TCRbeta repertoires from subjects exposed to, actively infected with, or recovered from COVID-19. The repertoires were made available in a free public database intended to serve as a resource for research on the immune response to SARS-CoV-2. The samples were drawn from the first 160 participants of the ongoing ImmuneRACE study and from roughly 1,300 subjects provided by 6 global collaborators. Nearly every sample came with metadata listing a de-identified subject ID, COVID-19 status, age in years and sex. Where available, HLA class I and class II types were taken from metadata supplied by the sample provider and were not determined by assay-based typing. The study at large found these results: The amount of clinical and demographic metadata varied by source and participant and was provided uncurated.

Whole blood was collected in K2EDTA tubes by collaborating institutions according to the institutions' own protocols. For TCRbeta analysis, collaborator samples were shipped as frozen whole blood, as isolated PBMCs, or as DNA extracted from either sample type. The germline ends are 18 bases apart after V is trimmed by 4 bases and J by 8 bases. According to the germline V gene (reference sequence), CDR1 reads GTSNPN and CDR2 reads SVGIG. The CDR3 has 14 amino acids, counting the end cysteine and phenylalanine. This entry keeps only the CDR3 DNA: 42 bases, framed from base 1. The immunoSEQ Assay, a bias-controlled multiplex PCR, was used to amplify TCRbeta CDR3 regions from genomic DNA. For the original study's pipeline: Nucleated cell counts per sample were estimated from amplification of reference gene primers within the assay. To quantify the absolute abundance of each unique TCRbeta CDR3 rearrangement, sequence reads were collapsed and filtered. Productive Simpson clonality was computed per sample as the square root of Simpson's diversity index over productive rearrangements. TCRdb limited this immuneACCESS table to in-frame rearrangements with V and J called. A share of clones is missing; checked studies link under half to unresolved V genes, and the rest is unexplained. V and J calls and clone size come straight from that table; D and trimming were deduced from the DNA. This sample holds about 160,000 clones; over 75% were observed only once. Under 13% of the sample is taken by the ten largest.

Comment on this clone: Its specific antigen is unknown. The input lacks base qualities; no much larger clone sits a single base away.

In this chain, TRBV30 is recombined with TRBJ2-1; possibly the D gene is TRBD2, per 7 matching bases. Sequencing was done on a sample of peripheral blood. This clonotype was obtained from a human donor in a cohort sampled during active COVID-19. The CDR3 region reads CAWKRGEGSYEQFF. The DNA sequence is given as TGTGCCTGGAAAAGGGGGGAGGGATCGTATGAGCAGTTCTTC.